This T cell receptor (beta chain) was recorded in a study of blood T cells in healthy people across ages. Each donor gave 9 to 10 milliliters of peripheral blood. For the second PCR, which ran for about 7 to 11 cycles, a sample-barcoded 5' primer and a J-beta primer mix were used. One entry per CDR3 protein, called by TCRdb with MiXCR from the 5' RACE reads. The sample includes roughly 800,000 distinct CDR3 sequences, 36% of them seen just once. Whole-study findings and limits: Possibly confounding the expanded clonotype changes was the fact that donor CMV status was unknown.

As concerns this clonotype: Its target is unknown.

Sample: blood. This clonotype was obtained from a man between 18 and 35 years old in good health.

CDR3 in DNA: TGTGCCATCAGACCAACTAGCGGGGGGGCACAGAATACGCAGTATTTT. This sequence encodes CAIRPTSGGAQNTQYF. The chain couples TRBV10-3 to TRBJ2-3, with 13 bases matching TRBD2. This CDR3 has 16 residues. V shed 6 bases and J 7 bases; nucleotides not matched to a gene: 10. The germline V gene encodes CDR1 ENHRY and CDR2 SYGVKD.